The 13 T cell receptor beta chains below come from one sample, sequenced in a study of T cell responses to AZD1222 COVID-19 vaccine. TCRdb's copy holds only in-frame clones and misses some; the assay was immunoSEQ multiplex PCR. The sample holds more than 85,000 clones; 80% to 95% are singletons and the top ten take more than 2%. Sequencing used peripheral blood, obtained 28 days after the second AZD1222 dose. The receptors were sampled from an adult who received the AZD1222 COVID-19 vaccine.

V and J are TRBV28 and TRBJ1-5; D unresolved. Per germline, CDR1 MDHEN and CDR2 SYDVKM. The length of the CDR3 is 11 residues. The V gene lost 3 bases and the J gene lost 7 bases, with 4 bases spanning the gap. In DNA form, the CDR3 reads TGTGCCAGCAGTTTCGAGCAGCCCCAGCATTTT. As protein: CASSFEQPQHF.

The rearrangement uses TRBV25-1 and TRBJ1-4, with TRBD1 matching over 7 bases. Trimming at V came to 0 bases and at J to 8 bases, leaving 15 bases not matched to a gene. The CDR3 has 18 amino acids. Germline V gene sequence: CDR1 MGHDK, CDR2 SYGVNS. The CDR3 loop is CASSEYVNLGQIGEKLFF. In DNA form, the CDR3 reads TGTGCCAGCAGTGAATATGTGAACCTGGGACAGATCGGCGAAAAACTGTTTTTT.

The chain has TRBV9 and TRBJ1-1, with D unclear. The CDR3 runs to 13 residues. Per the germline V gene, CDR1 is SGDLS and CDR2 is YYNGEE. V was trimmed by 3 bases and J by 6 bases, leaving 12 bases between them. CDR3 nucleotide sequence: TGTGCCAGCAGCGGGACGGTCGACTCTGAAGCTTTCTTT. It translates to CASSGTVDSEAFF. Full variable domain (remainder filled in from reference TRBV9 and TRBJ1-1): DSGVTQTPKHLITATGQRVTLRCSPRSGDLSVYWYQQSLDQGLQFLIQYYNGEERAKGNILERFSAQQFPDLHSELNLSSLELGDSALYFCASSGTVDSEAFFGQGTRLTVV.

The CDR3 DNA is TGTGCCCCCGCCCCTGAGCAAAGTAGCAATCAGCCCCAGCATTTT. Translating it yields CAPAPEQSSNQPQHF. The chain joins TRBV3-1 (or the pseudogene TRBV3-2) to TRBJ1-5; D gene uncertain. The length of the CDR3 is 15 residues. Trimming stripped 11 bases from V and 0 bases from J, with 17 bases between. Per germline, CDR1 LGHDT and CDR2 YNNKEL (reference sequence).

The rearrangement uses TRBV23-1 and TRBJ2-7; 10 nucleotides match TRBD1. TRBV23-1 carries the ORF label, with uncertain function. The CDR3 is 16 residues long. With V trimmed by 4 bases and J by 4 bases, 10 bases remained unmatched. This CDR3 is CASSRHTDRGYYEQYF. The CDR3 DNA is TGCGCCAGCAGTCGTCACACGGACAGGGGGTATTACGAGCAGTACTTC.

This chain uses TRBV6-2 or TRBV6-3 with TRBJ1-1, with 7 bases matching TRBD1. The germline V gene has CDR1 MNHEY and CDR2 SVGEGT. The junction had 7 bases not matched to a gene; V was cut back by 6 bases and J by 3 bases. This CDR3 region has 14 residues. CDR3 nucleotides: TGTGCCAGCAGCCCCCGGACAGGCTACACTGAAGCTTTCTTT. Translated, it gives CASSPRTGYTEAFF.

The chain combines TRBV27 with TRBJ1-1, with 9 bases that match TRBD1. Trimming at V came to 5 bases and at J to 1 base, leaving 8 bases not matched to a gene. CDR1 MNHEY and CDR2 SMNVEV come from the germline V gene (reference sequence). The CDR3 is 16 residues long. In nucleotides, the CDR3 is TGTGCCAGCAGTACGGACAGGGGATGGGGGAACACTGAAGCTTTCTTT. It yields the protein CASSTDRGWGNTEAFF.

V is TRBV4-2 and J is TRBJ1-2; a possible D gene is TRBD1 (6 bases). The CDR3 covers 14 residues. V dropped 2 bases and J dropped 2 bases, with 9 bases sitting between them. Germline V gives CDR1 LGHNA, CDR2 YNFKEQ. CDR3 sequence reads: CASSQPGQNYGYTF. CDR3 sequence (DNA): TGTGCCAGCAGCCAACCCGGACAGAACTATGGCTACACCTTC.

This clone was observed a single time. This rearrangement joins TRBV7-3 to TRBJ2-1; D gene unclear. This CDR3 is built from 16 residues. The V gene's germline CDR1 is SGHTA and CDR2 FQGTGA. Trimming stripped 1 base from V and 8 bases from J, with 18 bases between. CDR3 residues: CASSLRVAPDVDEQFF. CDR3 in DNA: TGTGCCAGCAGCTTAAGGGTGGCCCCGGACGTGGATGAGCAGTTCTTC.

The chain joins TRBV2 to TRBJ1-2; TRBD1 might be the D (5 bases). Per the germline V gene, CDR1 is SNHLY and CDR2 is FYNNEI. Trimming shortened V by 5 bases and J by 4 bases, and 14 bases separated the two germline ends. The length of the CDR3 is 14 residues. The CDR3: CASSRLLTAYGYTF. DNA for the CDR3: TGTGCCAGCAGTAGATTATTGACAGCCTATGGCTACACCTTC.

The CDR3 is CASSRQDMNTEAFF. CDR3 nucleotides: TGTGCCAGCAGTCGACAGGATATGAACACTGAAGCTTTCTTT. The rearrangement uses TRBV6-6 and TRBJ1-1; D might be TRBD1 (6 bases). The CDR3 extends over 14 amino acids. V lost 5 bases to trimming and J lost 0 bases, with 10 bases between them. From germline, CDR1 is MNHNY and CDR2 SVGAGI (reference sequence).

The chain uses TRBV27 and TRBJ2-3; D call uncertain. The CDR3 is 11 amino acids. Germline V lookup: CDR1 MNHEY, CDR2 SMNVEV (reference sequence). The V end lost 3 bases, the J end lost 4 bases, and 2 bases lay between the germline ends. Written as DNA, the CDR3 is TGTGCCAGCAGTTTCTCAGATACGCAGTATTTT. Translating it yields CASSFSDTQYF.

The chain employs TRBV7-2 and TRBJ2-5, with D perhaps given as TRBD1 or TRBD2 (7 bases each). Trimming took 5 bases from V and 5 from J, leaving 12 bases between them. The germline V gene has CDR1 SGHTA and CDR2 FQGNSA. CDR3 length equals 13 residues. CDR3 protein: CASSPGGVETQYF. CDR3 bases: TGTGCCAGCAGCCCAGGGGGGGTGGAGACCCAGTACTTC.